Each of the 11 T cell receptor beta chains below was sequenced from the same sample in a study of blood T cell repertoires in COVID-19. Measured with immunoSEQ multiplex PCR; TCRdb has only the in-frame clones, and not every one. The repertoire holds under 350,000 clones, with 85% as singletons. The sample taken for sequencing was peripheral blood. The receptor source for this set is a human donor in a cohort sampled during active COVID-19.

This clone was found once. The rearrangement joins TRBV19 to TRBJ1-1; TRBD1 might be the D (6 bases). CDR3 length: 14 amino acids. Trimming took 3 bases from V and 5 from J, leaving 13 bases between them. Per germline, CDR1 LNHDA and CDR2 SQIVND (reference sequence). In nucleotides, the CDR3 is TGTGCCAGTAGTATCCCAGGGGCCTATACTGAAGCTTTCTTT. Protein: CASSIPGAYTEAFF.

This clone came up once. This chain joins TRBV18 and TRBJ2-4; TRBD1 aligns across 8 bases. The CDR3 has 15 amino acids. Trimming removed 3 bases from V and 6 bases from J; junction bases left unmatched: 7. From germline, CDR1 is KGHSH and CDR2 LQKENI. DNA for the CDR3: TGTGCCAGCTCACCCCCGACAGGGGTGCGAAACATTCAGTACTTC. It is translated as CASSPPTGVRNIQYF.

The chain couples TRBV19 to TRBJ1-5; D unresolved. The CDR3 runs 17 residues. The V end lost 3 bases, the J end lost 0 bases, and 15 bases lay between the germline ends. CDR1 and CDR2 (germline): LNHDA, SQIVND (reference sequence). In DNA form, the CDR3 reads TGTGCCAGTAGTATCGCCGGGGATCGATATAGCAATCAGCCCCAGCATTTT. This translates into CASSIAGDRYSNQPQHF.

V gene TRBV24-1 combines with J gene TRBJ2-1; the match to TRBD1 covers 8 bases. This CDR3 has 14 residues. V gave up 2 bases and J gave up 6 bases; unmatched junction bases: 2. Germline values: CDR1 KGHDR, CDR2 SFDVKD. Here the CDR3 reads CATSDYGQGNEQFF. The CDR3 DNA reads TGTGCCACCAGTGATTACGGACAGGGCAATGAGCAGTTCTTC.

V and J are TRBV6-5 and TRBJ1-1; tentatively, D is TRBD1 (6 bases). The CDR3 contains 15 residues. Germline values: CDR1 MNHEY, CDR2 SVGAGI. The V and J ends lost 5 bases and 1 base respectively, with 14 bases between them. The CDR3 nucleotides read TGTGCCAGCAGTCGACACCAGACAGGGAACACTGAAGCTTTCTTT. Residues: CASSRHQTGNTEAFF.

A word on this clone: Other DNA sequences in the sample encode the same CDR3. The CDR3 loop is CASSVAGGDTQYF. Here the CDR3 DNA reads TGTGCCAGCAGCGTAGCGGGCGGGGATACGCAGTATTTT. This chain links TRBV9 with TRBJ2-3; tentatively, D is TRBD2 (5 bases). The germline V gene has CDR1 SGDLS and CDR2 YYNGEE. This CDR3 is 13 amino acids long. V dropped 0 bases and J dropped 6 bases, with 8 bases sitting between them.

CDR3 nucleotides: TGTGCCAGTAGAAGCGGGGGGGCTCGGGAGACCCAGTACTTC. This translates into CASRSGGARETQYF. This rearrangement joins TRBV19 to TRBJ2-5, with 10 positions matching TRBD2. Germline values: CDR1 LNHDA, CDR2 SQIVND (reference sequence). CDR3 size: 14 residues. V lost 6 bases to trimming and J lost 5 bases; unmatched junction nucleotides: 6.

The J gene is TRBJ2-7, the V gene TRBV6-5; 7 nucleotides align to TRBD1. Germline V CDR1 and CDR2: MNHEY, SVGAGI. The CDR3 totals 15 residues. The trim removed 1 base at V and 4 bases at J, leaving 7 bases unmatched. CDR3 nucleotides: TGTGCCAGCAGTTACTATGGGACAGATTTTTACGAGCAGTACTTC. It translates to CASSYYGTDFYEQYF.

The V call is TRBV6-1, the J call TRBJ1-2; 9 bases are shared with TRBD1. Germline V gives CDR1 MNHNS, CDR2 SASEGT. The CDR3 contains 15 residues. With 0 bases clipped from V and 5 bases from J, the junction kept 4 bases outside the gene matches. CDR3: CASSEARQGGYGYTF. The CDR3 DNA sequence: TGTGCCAGCAGTGAAGCGAGACAGGGGGGGTATGGCTACACCTTC.

The chain couples TRBV12-5 to TRBJ2-1, with TRBD1 matching 9 bases. The V gene's germline CDR1 is LGHNT and CDR2 FRNRAP. The CDR3 contains 15 residues. The V gene end was trimmed by 1 base and the J gene end by 7 bases; junction bases not matched to a gene: 5. The DNA for the CDR3 is TGTGCTAGTGGTTTGGGACAGGGGGATTCGAATGAGCAGTTCTTC. It specifies CASGLGQGDSNEQFF.

The chain links TRBV19 to TRBJ1-2, with a tentative D call TRBD1 (5 bases). The V gene's germline CDR1 is LNHDA and CDR2 SQIVND (reference sequence). This CDR3 spans 18 amino acids. Trimming removed 0 bases from V and 3 bases from J, with 20 bases in between. CDR3 in amino acids: CASSIDKGIRTIDYGYTF. The CDR3 nucleotides are TGTGCCAGTAGTATAGACAAGGGGATTCGAACTATCGACTATGGCTACACCTTC.